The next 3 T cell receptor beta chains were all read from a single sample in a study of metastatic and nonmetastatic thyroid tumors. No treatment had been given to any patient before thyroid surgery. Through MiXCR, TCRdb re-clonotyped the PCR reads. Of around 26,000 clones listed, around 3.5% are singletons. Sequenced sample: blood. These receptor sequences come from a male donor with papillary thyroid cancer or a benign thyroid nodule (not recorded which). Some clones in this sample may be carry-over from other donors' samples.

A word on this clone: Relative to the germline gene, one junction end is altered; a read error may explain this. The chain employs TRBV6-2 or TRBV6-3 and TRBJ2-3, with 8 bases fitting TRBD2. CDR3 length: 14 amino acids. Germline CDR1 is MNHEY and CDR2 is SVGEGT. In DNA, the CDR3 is TGTGCCAGCAGTGACACTAGCGGTGCAGATACTCAGTATTTT. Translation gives CASSDTSGADTQYF.

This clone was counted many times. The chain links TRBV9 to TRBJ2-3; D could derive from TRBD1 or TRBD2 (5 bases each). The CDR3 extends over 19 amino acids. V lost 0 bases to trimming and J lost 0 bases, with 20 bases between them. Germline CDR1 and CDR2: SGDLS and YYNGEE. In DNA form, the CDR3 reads TGTGCCAGCAGCGTAGGCTTCGACAGATACGGGGTTAGCACAGATACGCAGTATTTT. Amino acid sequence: CASSVGFDRYGVSTDTQYF.

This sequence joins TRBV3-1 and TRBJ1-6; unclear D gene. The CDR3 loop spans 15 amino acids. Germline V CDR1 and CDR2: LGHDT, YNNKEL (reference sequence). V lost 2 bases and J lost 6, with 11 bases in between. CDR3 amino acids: CASSQLPQANSPLHF. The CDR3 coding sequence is TGTGCCAGCAGCCAACTTCCCCAGGCTAATTCACCCCTCCACTTT.